The clone carrying this TCR beta chain is a singleton in its sample. What it binds is not known. Trimming cost V 6 bases and J 4 bases; bases outside gene matches: 4. The CDR3 consists of 14 residues. Germline values: CDR1 MGHDK, CDR2 SYGVNS. This sample is part of a study of blood T cells in healthy people across ages. Study-wide results and caveats: As age increased, TCR beta diversity per million T cells fell in a roughly linear fashion. Both higher diversity and more naive CD4+ cells marked long-lived donors when set against aged donors.

Around 10 milliliters of peripheral blood were drawn from each donor. RNA extraction gave at least 5.5 micrograms of total RNA per sample. A sample-barcoded 5' primer and a J-beta primer mix were used in a second PCR of roughly 7 to 11 cycles. Each CDR3 protein gets one entry after TCRdb re-called the 5' RACE reads with MiXCR. The sample includes roughly 800,000 distinct CDR3 sequences, 58% of them seen just once. J is TRBJ1-4 and V is TRBV25-1, with 8 bases identical to TRBD1. The sequence derives from a young man in good health. The sample taken for sequencing was blood. The CDR3 spells CASRQGAGNEKLFF. The CDR3 DNA is TGTGCCAGCAGGCAGGGGGCGGGTAATGAAAAACTGTTTTTT.